The sample holds many counts of the clone carrying this T cell receptor (beta chain). Its antigen is unidentified. The sample originates from a study of blood T cells in healthy people across ages. The use of a sample-barcoded 5' primer and a J-beta primer mix characterized a second PCR of about 7 to 12 cycles. One entry per CDR3 protein, called by TCRdb with MiXCR from the 5' RACE reads. Counted here are about 930,000 distinct CDR3 sequences, roughly 29% occurring once; the ten biggest clones make up roughly a tenth. The study, taken as a whole, reports: Long-lived donors had more naive CD4+ cells and higher diversity than aged donors.

The authors drew 8 to 10 milliliters of peripheral blood from each donor. The same data also went into a second study, on T cells of mothers and their children. That work adds: Mother-child pairs who were related displayed a slightly higher overlap than unrelated pairs, a difference that was non-significant.

This sequence was found in a woman in her forties in good health. The sequenced material came from blood.

The CDR3 DNA is TGTGCCATCAGTGAGTCGGGGGGGCCGGAAAAGTATTTT. Translated: CAISESGGPEKYF. V is TRBV10-3 and J is TRBJ2-3, with D tentatively TRBD2 (7 bases). CDR3 length: 13 amino acids. Between the trimmed V and J ends, which lost 0 bases and 13 bases, there was a span of 14 bases. Germline CDR1 and CDR2: ENHRY and SYGVKD.